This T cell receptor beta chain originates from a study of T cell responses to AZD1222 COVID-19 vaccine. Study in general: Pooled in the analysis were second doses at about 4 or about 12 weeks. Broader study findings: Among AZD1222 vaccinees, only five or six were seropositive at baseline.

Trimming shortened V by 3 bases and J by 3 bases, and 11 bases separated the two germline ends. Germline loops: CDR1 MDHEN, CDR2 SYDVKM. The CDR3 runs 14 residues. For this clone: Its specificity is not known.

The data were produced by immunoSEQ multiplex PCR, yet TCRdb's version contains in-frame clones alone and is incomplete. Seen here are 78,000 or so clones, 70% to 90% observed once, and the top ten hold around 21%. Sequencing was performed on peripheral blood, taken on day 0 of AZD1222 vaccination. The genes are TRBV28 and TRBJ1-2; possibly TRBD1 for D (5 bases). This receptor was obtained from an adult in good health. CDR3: CASSFKGDYYGYTF. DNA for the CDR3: TGTGCCAGCAGTTTTAAAGGGGATTACTATGGCTACACCTTC.